Shown below are 14 T cell receptor beta chains from a single sample sequenced in a study of identical twins. One entry per CDR3 protein results from TCRdb running MiXCR on the 5' RACE reads. The sample consists of a few hundred thousand distinct CDR3 sequences, under 9.5% of them appearing once. These data were likewise used in another study, on yellow fever vaccine responses in identical twins.

The source material was memory (CD45RO+) T cells sorted from blood. The receptor set was obtained from a woman under 30 in good health.

This clonotype was recorded at least ten times. Here the CDR3 DNA reads TGTGCCAGCAGCCCGGACAGGGCCTATGGCTACACCTTC. Amino acid sequence: CASSPDRAYGYTF. The V and J genes are TRBV3-1 and TRBJ1-2; TRBD1 aligns across 8 bases. CDR3 length equals 13 residues. The J segment lost 4 bases and the V segment lost 4 bases, leaving 2 bases of the junction unmatched. Germline V lookup: CDR1 LGHDT, CDR2 YNNKEL (reference sequence). Combining the CDR3 with reference TRBV3-1 and TRBJ1-2 gives the whole variable domain DTAVSQTPKYLVTQMGNDKSIKCEQNLGHDTMYWYKQDSKKFLKIMFSYNNKELIINETVPNRFSPKSPDKAHLNLHINSLELGDSAVYFCASSPDRAYGYTFGSGTRLTVV.

This clonotype was observed a few times. CDR3 in amino acids: CASSPRGLAGGNNEQFF. CDR3 in DNA: TGTGCCAGCAGTCCCCGGGGACTAGCGGGAGGCAACAATGAGCAGTTCTTC. This chain uses TRBV12-3 or TRBV12-4 with TRBJ2-1; TRBD2 agrees at 15 bases. V dropped 5 bases and J dropped 5; count of bases not matched to a gene: 7. The CDR3 sequence is 17 residues long.

This clonotype was seen a few times. The J gene is TRBJ2-7, the V gene TRBV5-5; D is uncertain. This CDR3 has 12 amino acids. Germline V gene lookup returns CDR1 SGHKS and CDR2 YYEKEE (reference sequence). V was pared by 6 bases and J by 5 bases, with 12 bases between. CDR3 region: CASKPPCHEQYV. As DNA, the CDR3 is TGTGCCAGCAAGCCACCTTGCCACGAGCAGTACGTC.

This clonotype was counted many times. The genes are TRBV20-1 and TRBJ2-7, with 8 bases lining up with TRBD1. Germline lookup yields CDR1 DFQATT and CDR2 SNEGSKA (reference sequence). After removal of 5 bases from V and 1 base from J, the junction contained 13 bases not matched to a gene. The CDR3 is made up of 16 amino acids. The CDR3 reads CSADGANTGGSYEQYF. CDR3 nucleotide sequence: TGCAGTGCTGACGGCGCAAATACAGGGGGATCCTACGAGCAGTACTTC.

This clonotype showed up many times. This chain uses TRBV28 with TRBJ2-2; D possibly corresponds to TRBD2 (5 bases). V was shortened by 5 bases and J by 0 bases, with 7 bases between the two germline ends. Germline V lookup: CDR1 MDHEN, CDR2 SYDVKM. CDR3 length: 14 residues. In DNA, the CDR3 is TGTGCCAGCAGTCCCGGGGCGAACACCGGGGAGCTGTTTTTT. Translating gives CASSPGANTGELFF.

This clonotype occurred a few times. The chain employs TRBV7-2 and TRBJ1-5, with TRBD1 matching over 7 bases. Germline V gene lookup returns CDR1 SGHTA and CDR2 FQGNSA. Trimming cost V 5 bases and J 0 bases; bases outside gene matches: 10. CDR3 length: 17 residues. The CDR3 coding sequence is TGTGCCAGCAGCCCCAGGGGGAGTGCCTATAGCAATCAGCCCCAGCATTTT. This translates into CASSPRGSAYSNQPQHF.

This clonotype showed up just a few times. The V gene is TRBV12-3 or TRBV12-4, the J gene TRBJ1-1, with a weak D call TRBD1 (5 bases). Trimming cost V 6 bases and J 5 bases, with 16 bases left between them. This CDR3 region has 14 residues. The CDR3 region is CASRKGPTGTEAFF. CDR3 nucleotide sequence: TGTGCCAGCAGGAAGGGACCCACGGGGACTGAAGCTTTCTTT.

This clonotype showed up many times. The chain combines TRBV27 with TRBJ1-5, with a weak D call TRBD1 (5 bases). With 4 bases removed from V and 1 base from J, the gap between germline ends came to 11 bases. This CDR3 spans 15 amino acids. From germline, CDR1 is MNHEY and CDR2 SMNVEV (reference sequence). The CDR3 here is CASSYGGLSNQPQHF. The CDR3 nucleotides are TGTGCCAGCAGTTATGGGGGGTTGAGCAATCAGCCCCAGCATTTT.

In this sample, this clonotype turned up many times. This chain uses TRBV3-1 with TRBJ2-7; the D call may be TRBD1 or TRBD2 (6 bases each). V lost 4 bases and J 3 bases, leaving 13 bases between the germline ends. The CDR3 is made up of 14 amino acids. CDR1 is LGHDT, CDR2 YNNKEL, per germline (reference sequence). As DNA, the CDR3 is TGTGCCAGCAGCCGTAGGCGGGACATCTACGAGCAGTACTTC. Translating it yields CASSRRRDIYEQYF.

There are many counts of this clonotype. The J gene is TRBJ2-1, the V gene TRBV5-1; possible D gene TRBD2, 6 bases. The CDR3 is made up of 15 amino acids. The germline V gene encodes CDR1 SGHRS and CDR2 YFSETQ. V lost 2 bases to trimming and J lost 0 bases, with 9 bases between them. The CDR3 region is CASSFDGSSYNEQFF. The CDR3 DNA reads TGCGCCAGCAGCTTTGACGGGAGCTCCTACAATGAGCAGTTCTTC.

This clonotype was seen ten or more times. Written as DNA, the CDR3 is TGCGCCAGCAGCCAAGAAGGGGAGACCCAGTACTTC. As protein: CASSQEGETQYF. The V call is TRBV4-1, the J call TRBJ2-5, with no clear D. Trimming removed 0 bases from V and 5 bases from J, with 4 bases in between. Germline V lookup: CDR1 MGHRA, CDR2 YSYEKL. The CDR3 sequence is 12 residues long.

This chain uses TRBV28 with TRBJ2-3; 7 nucleotides line up with TRBD2. V lost 5 bases and J lost 2; bases outside the gene matches: 7. This CDR3 has 15 residues. CDR1 is MDHEN, CDR2 SYDVKM, per germline. This CDR3 reads CASSPRGTNTDTQYF. The CDR3 nucleotides read TGTGCCAGCAGTCCCCGTGGGACTAACACAGATACGCAGTATTTT.

The chain is built from TRBV5-6 and TRBJ2-1, with TRBD1 matching 8 bases. This CDR3 has 16 amino acids. The germline V gene encodes CDR1 SGHDT and CDR2 YYEEEE. Trimming cost V 3 bases and J 3 bases; bases outside gene matches: 8. The CDR3 protein is CASSSRQGWVYNEQFF. The CDR3 bases are TGTGCCAGCAGCTCTAGACAGGGGTGGGTCTACAATGAGCAGTTCTTC.

This clonotype has a count of ten or more. This chain joins TRBV3-1 and TRBJ1-6; D gene uncertain. Germline values: CDR1 LGHDT, CDR2 YNNKEL (reference sequence). The CDR3 length is 12 residues. Trimming took off 5 bases at V and 3 bases at J, with 2 bases between the two ends. CDR3 loop: CASSFYNSPLHF. CDR3 DNA: TGTGCCAGCAGCTTCTATAATTCACCCCTCCACTTT. Together with reference TRBV3-1 and TRBJ1-6, the CDR3 gives the full variable domain: DTAVSQTPKYLVTQMGNDKSIKCEQNLGHDTMYWYKQDSKKFLKIMFSYNNKELIINETVPNRFSPKSPDKAHLNLHINSLELGDSAVYFCASSFYNSPLHFGNGTRLTVT.